Sequencing of this T cell receptor beta chain was carried out in a study of cytomegalovirus exposure and HLA in healthy donors. Study-wide results and caveats: Rarity marked most TCR sequences, yet some public TCRs occurred in many donors.

13 Jbeta primers and 60 Vbeta primers were used for the PCR. Clones were sequenced by immunoSEQ multiplex PCR, and TCRdb holds only the in-frame ones, with some missing. The table includes approximately 250,000 clones, approximately 85% detected once. The V segment lost 5 bases and the J segment 8 bases; nucleotides outside the gene matches: 4. CDR1 and CDR2 from the germline V gene are SEHNR and FQNEAQ (reference sequence). The CDR3 length is 13 residues. This clone was seen just once. Its antigen remains unidentified. This TCR was sampled from a girl aged 2-10 years in good health and CMV-seronegative. The sample comprised PBMCs. The chain employs TRBV7-9 and TRBJ1-2; 11 nucleotides agree with TRBD1. CDR3 DNA sequence: TGTGCCAGCAGCGTCCGGACAGGGGGCGGCTACACCTTC. Translated, it gives CASSVRTGGGYTF.